One T cell receptor (beta chain) is described in this entry. Its antigen is not identified. This sample is drawn from a study of Tregs in tolerant kidney transplant recipients. Related graft donors supplied nonmyeloablative bone marrow transplants, and mixed chimerism was transient. Thawed PBMCs were FACS-sorted into unstimulated CD4+CD25+CD127- regulatory T cells, CD4+CD25- non-regulatory cells, CD4 and CD8 cells. The CDR3 is 16 residues long. Trimming cost V 4 bases and J 2 bases, with 16 bases left between them. Germline CDR1 reads SGHDT; CDR2 reads YYEEEE. Repertoires were generated with immunoSEQ multiplex PCR, while TCRdb's copy carries only in-frame clones and drops some. The profile shows 84,000 or so clones, 93% of them singletons. General study findings and limits: Donor-specific Treg expansion exceeded global Treg expansion in tolerant patients, suggesting antigen drive. Expanding Tregs on activated donor B cells appeared to best identify donor-specific TCRbeta clones.

This receptor was obtained from a human patient who received a combined kidney and bone marrow transplant. Some T cells may arise from the graft donor. Specimen: CD4+ T cells from blood (PBMCs), collected 12 months after the transplant. The gene calls are TRBV5-6 and TRBJ2-1; maybe TRBD1 (6 bases). As DNA, the CDR3 is TGTGCCAGCAGCGCCGTGGAGAACAGGGCCTACAATGAGCAGTTCTTC. Its translation is CASSAVENRAYNEQFF.